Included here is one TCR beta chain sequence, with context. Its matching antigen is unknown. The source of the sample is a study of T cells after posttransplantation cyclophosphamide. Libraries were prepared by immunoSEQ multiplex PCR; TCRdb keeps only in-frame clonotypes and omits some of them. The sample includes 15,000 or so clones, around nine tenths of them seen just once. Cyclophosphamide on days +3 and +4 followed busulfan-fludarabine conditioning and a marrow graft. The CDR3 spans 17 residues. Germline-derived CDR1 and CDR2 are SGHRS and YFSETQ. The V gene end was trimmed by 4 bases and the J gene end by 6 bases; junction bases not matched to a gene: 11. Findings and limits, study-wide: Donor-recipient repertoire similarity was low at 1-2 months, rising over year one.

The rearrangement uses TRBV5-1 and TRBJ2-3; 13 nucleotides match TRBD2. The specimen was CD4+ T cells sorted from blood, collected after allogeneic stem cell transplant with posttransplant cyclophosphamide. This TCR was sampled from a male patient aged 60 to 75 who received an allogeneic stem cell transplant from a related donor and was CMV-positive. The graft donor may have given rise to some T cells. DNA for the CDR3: TGCGCCAGCAGCGGGTCACTAGCGGGGGGGCTCGGCGATACGCAGTATTTT. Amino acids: CASSGSLAGGLGDTQYF.